This T cell receptor beta chain was observed in a study of T cells in Graves' hyperthyroidism and ophthalmopathy. Study-wide points: Most clonotypes expanded in the thyroid (above 0.001) were also present in blood.

This clonotype came up many times. Its antigen remains unknown. RNA transcripts provided the source from which TCR beta CDR3 regions were amplified. Researchers ran a first-round RT-PCR on the TCR CDR3 using the HTBI primer set. MiXCR, applied by TCRdb to the multiplex PCR reads, yields one record per CDR3 protein. The sample includes about 380,000 distinct CDR3 sequences, more than 11% of them seen just once. Hyperthyroidism of Graves' type that showed no ophthalmopathy progression within 18 months was stable. The CDR3 has 14 residues. V was cut by 3 bases and J by 2 bases, with 9 bases left in between. Germline-derived CDR1 and CDR2 are KGHSH and LQKENI.

The sequenced sample was blood. The gene calls are TRBV18 and TRBJ2-3; a weak D match, TRBD1 (5 bases). The receptor comes from an older woman with Graves' hyperthyroidism. The CDR3 DNA reads as TGTGCCAGCTCACCTTCGACAGCCACAGATACGCAGTATTTT. This codes for CASSPSTATDTQYF. Drawing the rest from reference TRBV18 and TRBJ2-3, the complete variable domain is NAGVMQNPRHLVRRRGQEARLRCSPMKGHSHVYWYRQLPEEGLKFMVYLQKENIIDESGMPKERFSAEFPKEGPSILRIQQVVRGDSAAYFCASSPSTATDTQYFGPGTRLTVL.